These T cell receptor beta chains were read from a single sample in a study of T cell repertoires in cytomegalovirus infection. What these receptors recognize is not known. TCRdb passed the reads through MiXCR, listing each CDR3 protein once. The top ten clones hold about 20% of a sample with about 740,000 distinct CDR3 sequences, about 30% of them seen once. The specimen was cultured PBMCs, collected from culture after CMV antigen stimulation. These receptors all stem from a human donor in good health (CMV status not recorded). Some clones in this sample may be carry-over from other donors' samples. Both conserved end residues are part of each CDR3. D genes are given only for firm matches. Clone size is not always given. Where it is, it says once, few, many or a class for expanded clones.

V,D,J,size,CDR3,DNA
TRBV7-2,NA,TRBJ2-7,NA,CASSFSGSGSYEQYF,TGTGCCAGCAGTTTCTCCGGGTCAGGCTCCTACGAGCAGTACTTC
TRBV20-1,NA,TRBJ2-1,NA,CSARLRPSYNEQFF,TGCAGTGCTAGGCTGCGGCCCTCCTACAATGAGCAGTTCTTC
TRBV2,NA,TRBJ2-1,few,CASRDGTHRGGEQFF,TGTGCCAGCAGGGACGGGACTCACCGTGGTGGGGAGCAGTTCTTC
TRBV7-9,TRBD2,TRBJ2-1,NA,CASSSGAGGAYNEQFF,TGTGCCAGCAGCTCCGGTGCCGGGGGGGCCTACAATGAGCAGTTCTTC
TRBV5-5,NA,TRBJ2-1,few,CASTASRALMEQFF,TGTGCCAGCACCGCTTCAAGGGCATTGATGGAGCAGTTCTTC
TRBV18,TRBD2,TRBJ2-1,once,CASSVGGASSYNEQFF,TGTGCCAGCTCAGTCGGGGGGGCCAGCTCCTACAATGAGCAGTTCTTC
TRBV7-9,TRBD1,TRBJ2-7,few,CASSSSDRGLYEQYF,TGTGCCAGCAGCTCGTCGGACAGGGGGCTCTACGAGCAGTACTTC
TRBV11-2,NA,TRBJ2-1,NA,CASSLFTGLYEQFF,TGTGCCAGCAGTCTCTTTACAGGGCTGTATGAGCAGTTCTTC
TRBV10-3,NA,TRBJ2-7,NA,CAISEKYEQYF,TGTGCCATCAGTGAGAAGTACGAGCAGTACTTC
TRBV7-2,TRBD2,TRBJ2-4,NA,CASSLRPRGGGKNIQYF,TGTGCCAGCAGCTTAAGGCCCCGGGGGGGGGGCAAAAACATTCAGTACTTC
TRBV5-4,TRBD1,TRBJ2-3,NA,CASSAPRDRVTVTQYF,TGTGCCAGCAGCGCTCCCCGGGACAGGGTCACAGTTACGCAGTATTTT
TRBV7-6,TRBD2,TRBJ2-1,NA,CASSLERGPNTDEQFF,TGTGCCAGCAGCTTAGAGCGGGGCCCCAATACCGATGAGCAGTTCTTC
TRBV7-2,NA,TRBJ1-2,NA,CASSPYYGYTF,TGTGCCAGCAGCCCCTACTATGGCTACACCTTC
TRBV12-3/TRBV12-4,TRBD2,TRBJ2-1,few,CASSLVAGGNNEQFF,TGTGCCAGCAGTTTAGTTGCGGGAGGGAACAATGAGCAGTTCTTC
TRBV20-1,TRBD2,TRBJ2-3,few,CSARRKRELDTQYF,TGCAGTGCTAGACGGAAGCGGGAGTTGGATACGCAGTATTTT
TRBV7-2,NA,TRBJ2-1,NA,CASSFFWLNEQFF,TGTGCCAGCAGCTTCTTTTGGTTGAATGAGCAGTTCTTC
TRBV10-3,TRBD1,TRBJ2-1,few,CATETGTENDNEQFF,TGTGCCACCGAGACCGGGACAGAGAACGACAATGAGCAGTTCTTC
TRBV11-1,NA,TRBJ2-1,few,CASSLPRGGRSYNEQFF,TGTGCCAGCAGCCTTCCCAGGGGTGGGCGATCCTACAATGAGCAGTTCTTC
TRBV6-6,TRBD2,TRBJ2-5,few,CASRLLAGEQTQYF,TGTGCCAGCAGATTACTAGCGGGAGAGCAGACCCAGTACTTC
TRBV5-6,NA,TRBJ1-5,NA,CASSHGGSWQPQHF,TGTGCCAGCAGCCATGGGGGCAGCTGGCAGCCCCAGCATTTT
TRBV10-3,TRBD1,TRBJ2-4,few,CAISEAGGRNIQYF,TGTGCCATCAGTGAAGCAGGGGGCAGAAACATTCAGTACTTC
TRBV6-1,TRBD1,TRBJ2-2,few,CASRAGQGLTGELFF,TGTGCCAGCAGAGCCGGACAGGGGTTAACCGGGGAGCTGTTTTTT
TRBV7-2,TRBD1,TRBJ1-4,many,CASSDDRANEKLFF,TGTGCCAGCAGCGACGACAGGGCTAATGAAAAACTGTTTTTT
TRBV12-3/TRBV12-4,NA,TRBJ2-1,few,CASSRGMPYNEQFF,TGTGCCAGCAGTCGTGGGATGCCCTACAATGAGCAGTTCTTC
TRBV5-1,TRBD2,TRBJ2-3,NA,CASSPVGGVSTDTQYF,TGCGCCAGCAGCCCCGTGGGGGGGGTAAGCACAGATACGCAGTATTTT
TRBV7-2,NA,TRBJ2-1,many,CASRRGEGSEQFF,TGTGCCAGTCGGAGGGGGGAGGGTAGTGAGCAGTTCTTC
TRBV7-6,NA,TRBJ1-6,NA,CASRPEGNSPLHF,TGTGCCAGCAGACCCGAGGGAAATTCACCCCTCCACTTT
TRBV7-9,NA,TRBJ2-1,many,CASSTSYNEQFF,TGTGCCAGCAGCACATCATACAATGAGCAGTTCTTC
TRBV4-1,NA,TRBJ2-7,NA,CASSQSSGTVGQYF,TGCGCCAGCAGCCAATCAAGCGGGACAGTCGGGCAGTACTTC
TRBV10-3,NA,TRBJ2-7,NA,CAISVSAGNEQYF,TGTGCCATCAGTGTAAGCGCAGGGAACGAGCAGTACTTC
TRBV27,TRBD2,TRBJ2-2,NA,CASSLSGLDSGELFF,TGTGCCAGCAGTTTATCCGGACTAGACTCCGGGGAGCTGTTTTTT
TRBV11-2,NA,TRBJ2-3,few,CASSLRGRLTDTQYF,TGTGCCAGCAGCTTAAGGGGAAGACTCACAGATACGCAGTATTTT
TRBV7-8,NA,TRBJ1-2,many,CASSLDASGYGYTF,TGTGCCAGCAGCTTAGACGCAAGTGGCTATGGCTACACCTTC
TRBV5-1,TRBD2,TRBJ2-7,NA,CASSLGPGGSYEQYF,TGCGCCAGCAGCTTGGGACCGGGGGGCTCCTACGAGCAGTACTTC
TRBV27,NA,TRBJ1-1,NA,CASSRGQGWDTEAFF,TGTGCCAGCAGCCGAGGCCAGGGGTGGGACACTGAAGCTTTCTTT
TRBV7-2,NA,TRBJ2-7,few,CASSREWGEQYF,TGTGCCAGCAGCAGGGAATGGGGCGAGCAGTACTTC
TRBV4-1,NA,TRBJ1-4,NA,CASSQEEVAGNEKLFF,TGCGCCAGCAGCCAAGAGGAGGTAGCCGGTAATGAAAAACTGTTTTTT
TRBV4-2,TRBD1,TRBJ1-2,NA,CASSQVSLTGGYGYTF,TGTGCCAGCAGCCAAGTTTCCCTGACAGGGGGCTATGGCTACACCTTC
TRBV7-3,NA,TRBJ2-3,NA,CASSLKRGHPTDTQYF,TGTGCCAGCAGCTTAAAAAGAGGGCACCCCACAGATACGCAGTATTTT
TRBV7-2,TRBD2,TRBJ2-5,many,CASSLVGTSGKETQYF,TGTGCCAGCAGCTTAGTTGGGACTAGCGGGAAAGAGACCCAGTACTTC
TRBV20-1,NA,TRBJ2-7,once,CSARTQGFGEQYF,TGCAGTGCTAGGACCCAGGGGTTTGGGGAGCAGTACTTC
TRBV7-2,TRBD2,TRBJ2-3,many,CASSSLGGLAGDRPDTQYF,TGTGCCAGCAGCTCACTAGGGGGTCTAGCGGGAGATCGCCCAGATACGCAGTATTTT
TRBV7-2,TRBD2,TRBJ2-1,many,CASSLSGGSYNEQFF,TGTGCCAGCAGCTTAAGCGGGGGGTCCTACAATGAGCAGTTCTTC
TRBV6-2/TRBV6-3,TRBD1,TRBJ1-1,NA,CASSYPWIMTGRMRVNTEAFF,TGTGCCAGCAGTTACCCATGGATCATGACAGGGAGGATGAGGGTGAACACTGAAGCTTTCTTT
TRBV20-1,TRBD2,TRBJ2-5,NA,CSARLAGVGETQYF,TGCAGTGCTAGATTGGCGGGGGTAGGGGAGACCCAGTACTTC
TRBV7-2,TRBD2,TRBJ2-7,many,CASSLWGPLAGGSYEQYF,TGTGCCAGCAGCTTATGGGGTCCTCTAGCGGGGGGGTCCTACGAGCAGTACTTC
TRBV6-6,NA,TRBJ1-3,few,CASTTPYPGNTIYF,TGTGCCAGCACTACACCGTACCCTGGAAACACCATATATTTT
TRBV7-2,TRBD2,TRBJ2-7,NA,CASSLIGGTSYEQYF,TGTGCCAGCAGCTTAATCGGGGGGACCTCCTACGAGCAGTACTTC
TRBV18,NA,TRBJ2-7,NA,CASSLTTPYEQYF,TGTGCCAGCTCACTAACTACACCCTACGAGCAGTACTTC
TRBV7-2,TRBD2,TRBJ2-3,NA,CASSLWGEGREDTQYF,TGTGCCAGCAGCTTATGGGGGGAGGGCCGGGAAGATACGCAGTATTTT
TRBV12-3/TRBV12-4,TRBD1,TRBJ1-1,NA,CASSLDRGEAEAFF,TGTGCCAGCAGCCTTGACAGGGGGGAGGCTGAAGCTTTCTTT
TRBV12-3/TRBV12-4,TRBD1,TRBJ2-3,NA,CASSGGQVASTDTQYF,TGTGCCAGCAGTGGGGGACAGGTGGCTAGCACAGATACGCAGTATTTT
TRBV6-2/TRBV6-3,NA,TRBJ2-7,NA,CASSQTGKYEQYF,TGTGCCAGCAGTCAAACAGGGAAATACGAGCAGTACTTC
TRBV7-2,NA,TRBJ1-1,many,CASSLESGRNTEAFF,TGTGCCAGCAGCTTAGAATCCGGCAGGAACACTGAAGCTTTCTTT
TRBV29-1,NA,TRBJ1-1,NA,CSVERQLSVEAFF,TGCAGCGTTGAACGACAGCTCTCCGTTGAAGCTTTCTTT